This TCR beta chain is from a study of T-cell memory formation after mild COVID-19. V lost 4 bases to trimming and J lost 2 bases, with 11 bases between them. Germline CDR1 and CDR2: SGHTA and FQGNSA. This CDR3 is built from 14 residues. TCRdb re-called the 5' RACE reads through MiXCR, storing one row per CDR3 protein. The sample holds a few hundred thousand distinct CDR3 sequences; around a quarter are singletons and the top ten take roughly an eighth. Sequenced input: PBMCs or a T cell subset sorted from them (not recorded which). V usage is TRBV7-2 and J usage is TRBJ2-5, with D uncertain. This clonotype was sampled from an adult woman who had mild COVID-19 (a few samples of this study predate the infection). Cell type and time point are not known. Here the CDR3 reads CASSSSFGQETQYF. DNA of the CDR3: TGTGCCAGCAGCTCTTCATTTGGGCAAGAGACCCAGTACTTC.